These 18 T cell receptor beta chains were sequenced from one sample in a study of metastatic and nonmetastatic thyroid tumors. TCRdb reanalyzed the PCR reads via MiXCR. The data contain 20,000 to 25,000 clones, around 16% of them seen just once; the ten biggest clones take up approximately 21%. Each patient came to thyroid surgery without any prior treatment (of any kind). Sequenced: blood. The receptors were gathered from a male donor with papillary thyroid cancer or a benign thyroid nodule (not recorded which). Some clones in this sample may be carry-over from other donors' samples.

This clone was counted many times. The chain has TRBV5-1 and TRBJ2-3; 8 nucleotides agree with TRBD1. Germline V gene lookup returns CDR1 SGHRS and CDR2 YFSETQ. The ends lost 0 bases at V and 4 bases at J; junction bases unmatched: 7. This CDR3 has 16 residues. The CDR3 is CASSLANTGGADTQYF. The CDR3 nucleotides read TGCGCCAGCAGCTTGGCCAACACAGGGGGTGCAGATACGCAGTATTTT.

This clone was observed many times. Distinct nucleotide sequences in the sample also encode this CDR3. This rearrangement joins TRBV4-1 to TRBJ1-3, with 9 bases aligning to TRBD1. The junction had 2 bases not matched to a gene; V was cut back by 7 bases and J by 1 base. CDR1 and CDR2 (germline): MGHRA, YSYEKL. The CDR3 sequence is 14 residues long. CDR3 sequence: CASTGTGSGNTIYF. As DNA, the CDR3 is TGCGCCAGCACGGGGACAGGGTCTGGAAACACCATATATTTT.

This clone was counted many times. The genes are TRBV11-2 and TRBJ2-1, with 7 bases fitting TRBD2. V gave up 4 bases and J gave up 0 bases; unmatched junction bases: 6. This CDR3 spans 16 amino acids. Germline values: CDR1 SGHAT, CDR2 FQNNGV. CDR3 in DNA: TGTGCCAGCAGCTCTTTTCTAGCGGTCTCCTACAATGAGCAGTTCTTC. Translated, it gives CASSSFLAVSYNEQFF.

This clone was found many times. This chain connects TRBV19 to TRBJ1-2, with D maybe TRBD1 (5 bases). Germline assignment: CDR1 LNHDA and CDR2 SQIVND (reference sequence). This CDR3 spans 14 amino acids. V was pared by 4 bases and J by 4 bases, with 13 bases between. Written as DNA, the CDR3 is TGTGCCAGTAGTACAGACGCAGGGCTCTATGGCTACACCTTC. Translation: CASSTDAGLYGYTF.

This clone was found many times. The chain links TRBV6-1 to TRBJ2-5, with TRBD1 matching 10 bases. The CDR3 covers 14 residues. In germline, CDR1 is MNHNS, CDR2 SASEGT. V gave up 6 bases and J gave up 2 bases; unmatched junction bases: 3. The CDR3: CASREDRGQETQYF. The CDR3 DNA reads as TGTGCCAGCAGAGAGGACAGGGGGCAAGAGACCCAGTACTTC.

This chain links TRBV5-1 with TRBJ1-6; D possibly corresponds to TRBD1 (5 bases). The length of the CDR3 is 14 residues. In germline, CDR1 is SGHRS, CDR2 YFSETQ. V was trimmed by 2 bases and J by 4 bases, leaving 7 bases between them. The CDR3 here is CASSLGEYNSPLHF. In DNA form, the CDR3 reads TGCGCCAGCAGCTTAGGGGAGTATAATTCACCCCTCCACTTT.

This clone has a count of ten or more. The chain recombines TRBV20-1 with TRBJ2-2, with a weak D call TRBD1 (6 bases). The germline gives CDR1 DFQATT, CDR2 SNEGSKA (reference sequence). V was trimmed by 1 base and J by 7 bases, leaving 13 bases between them. The CDR3 consists of 14 residues. The CDR3 region has the DNA TGCAGTGCTAGAGTTGACTCAGGGGTCGGGGAGCTGTTTTTT. Its translation: CSARVDSGVGELFF.

CDR3 sequence: CASSVGSRSEQYF. Here the CDR3 DNA reads TGTGCCAGCAGCGTAGGTTCCAGGTCCGAGCAGTACTTC. The chain has TRBV9 and TRBJ2-7; D is unclear. Trimming removed 0 bases from V and 6 bases from J, with 10 bases in between. CDR3 length equals 13 residues. The germline V gene has CDR1 SGDLS and CDR2 YYNGEE. The full variable domain, in which reference TRBV9 and TRBJ2-7 provide the parts outside the CDR3, is DSGVTQTPKHLITATGQRVTLRCSPRSGDLSVYWYQQSLDQGLQFLIQYYNGEERAKGNILERFSAQQFPDLHSELNLSSLELGDSALYFCASSVGSRSEQYFGPGTRLTVT.

In this sample, this clone is medium-sized. V gene TRBV6-5 combines with J gene TRBJ1-4; a possible D gene is TRBD1 (5 bases). Trimming removed 0 bases at V and 10 bases at J, with 18 bases between. CDR1 and CDR2 from the germline V gene are MNHEY and SVGAGI. This CDR3 has 16 amino acids. The CDR3 DNA is TGTGCCAGCAGTTACTCGAGTAGACAGAGGTACGGAAAACTGTTTTTT. Amino acid sequence: CASSYSSRQRYGKLFF.

This clone was observed at least ten times. The chain uses TRBV28 and TRBJ2-3, with D hard to call. The CDR3 sequence is 14 residues long. Germline V CDR1 and CDR2: MDHEN, SYDVKM. Trimming took off 1 base at V and 1 base at J, with 6 bases between the two ends. CDR3 amino acids: CASSLSSGTDTQYF. CDR3 DNA: TGTGCCAGCAGTTTATCCAGCGGCACAGATACGCAGTATTTT.

V gene TRBV30 combines with J gene TRBJ1-3; D is possibly TRBD1 (6 bases). Trimming shortened V by 0 bases and J by 3 bases, and 9 bases separated the two germline ends. The CDR3 is made up of 14 amino acids. Germline CDR1 is GTSNPN and CDR2 is SVGIG (reference sequence). Here the CDR3 reads CAWSVGGLGNTIYF. DNA of the CDR3: TGTGCCTGGAGTGTAGGGGGGCTTGGAAACACCATATATTTT.

This clone was recorded at least ten times. The genes are TRBV29-1 and TRBJ2-3; D is unclear. There are 13 residues in the CDR3. V was clipped by 6 bases and J by 0 bases, with 10 bases between them. Germline CDR1 reads SQVTM; CDR2 reads ANQGSEA. CDR3 nucleotides: TGCAGCGTGAAACTTGGGAGCACAGATACGCAGTATTTT. Amino acid sequence: CSVKLGSTDTQYF.

This clone was counted at least ten times. The rearrangement uses TRBV19 and TRBJ1-2, with unresolved D. The CDR3 totals 15 residues. V shed 6 bases and J shed 4 bases, with 18 bases lying between them. The germline V gene encodes CDR1 LNHDA and CDR2 SQIVND (reference sequence). CDR3 residues: CASRGSPSDIYGYTF. The CDR3 bases are TGTGCCAGTAGGGGTAGCCCGTCTGATATCTATGGCTACACCTTC. The full variable domain, its missing parts supplied by reference TRBV19 and TRBJ1-2, is DGGITQSPKYLFRKEGQNVTLSCEQNLNHDAMYWYRQDPGQGLRLIYYSQIVNDFQKGDIAEGYSVSREKKESFPLTVTSAQKNPTAFYLCASRGSPSDIYGYTFGSGTRLTVV.

This clone was picked up many times. V gene TRBV29-1 combines with J gene TRBJ2-3; unclear D gene. The CDR3 consists of 12 residues. CDR1 is SQVTM and CDR2 is ANQGSEA in the germline V gene. V lost 6 bases, J lost 1 base, and 8 bases lay in between. CDR3 bases: TGCAGCGTCACTTCGGGCACAGATACGCAGTATTTT. Translation gives CSVTSGTDTQYF.

DNA for the CDR3: TGTGCCAGCAGCCCCCAGTGTGACGGCTATGGCTACACCTTC. Translating it yields CASSPQCDGYGYTF. The chain is built from TRBV7-3 and TRBJ1-2, with D uncertain. CDR1 is SGHTA, CDR2 FQGTGA, per germline. This CDR3 is 14 amino acids long. V lost 5 bases, J lost 4 bases, and 14 bases lay in between.

This clone came up many times. Other nucleotide sequences from this sample produce the same CDR3. The chain's CDR3 is CATSDPSGRFTDTQYF. The DNA of the CDR3 is TGTGCCACCAGTGATCCTAGCGGGAGGTTCACAGATACGCAGTATTTT. The rearrangement joins TRBV24-1 to TRBJ2-3; 11 bases match TRBD2. The CDR3 totals 16 residues. Germline CDR1 reads KGHDR; CDR2 reads SFDVKD. V lost 3 bases and J lost 2; bases outside the gene matches: 3.

This chain links TRBV6-1 with TRBJ1-2; D not resolved. Trimming shortened V by 4 bases and J by 4 bases, and 10 bases separated the two germline ends. The CDR3 spans 13 residues. From germline, CDR1 is MNHNS and CDR2 SASEGT. CDR3 amino acids: CASSVLCVYGYTF. The CDR3 coding sequence is TGTGCCAGCAGTGTGCTGTGTGTCTATGGCTACACCTTC.

The sample holds a few counts of this clone. The chain has TRBV12-3 or TRBV12-4 and TRBJ2-1; 9 bases are shared with TRBD2. The CDR3 consists of 13 residues. Trimming removed 6 bases from V and 7 bases from J; junction bases left unmatched: 4. The CDR3 loop is CASRREGGNEQFF. As DNA, the CDR3 is TGTGCCAGCAGGCGGGAGGGAGGGAATGAGCAGTTCTTC.